A single sample gave rise to the 3 T cell receptor beta chains below, sequenced in a study of T cells in localized non-small cell lung cancer. The table came from immunoSEQ multiplex PCR; TCRdb's copy has only in-frame clones and leaves some out. The table includes 70,000 or so clones, about 88% detected once. The sequenced sample was peripheral blood, obtained before any cancer treatment. Receptors were obtained from a female donor older than 55 with stage I lung adenocarcinoma.

V and J are TRBV4-2 and TRBJ2-7; tentative D call: TRBD1 (7 bases). CDR1 and CDR2 (germline): LGHNA, YNFKEQ. Trimming took off 2 bases at V and 3 bases at J, with 8 bases between the two ends. The CDR3 consists of 13 residues. CDR3 nucleotide sequence: TGTGCCAGCAGCCAACAGGGGGGCTACGAGCAGTACTTC. Translating gives CASSQQGGYEQYF.

The chain has TRBV11-3 and TRBJ2-3; no clear D gene. Germline assignment: CDR1 SGHNT and CDR2 YENEEA. V was pared by 5 bases and J by 2 bases, with 11 bases between. The CDR3 extends over 14 amino acids. CDR3 region: CASSRMGNTDTQYF. In DNA form, the CDR3 reads TGTGCCAGCAGCCGAATGGGGAACACAGATACGCAGTATTTT. The full variable domain, in which reference TRBV11-3 and TRBJ2-3 provide the parts outside the CDR3, is EAGVVQSPRYKIIEKKQPVAFWCNPISGHNTLYWYLQNLGQGPELLIRYENEEAVDDSQLPKDRFSAERLKGVDSTLKIQPAELGDSAVYLCASSRMGNTDTQYFGPGTRLTVL.

V and J are TRBV28 and TRBJ2-7, with TRBD2 matching 9 bases. CDR3 length: 14 amino acids. Trimming at V came to 6 bases and at J to 6 bases, leaving 9 bases not matched to a gene. Germline V gives CDR1 MDHEN, CDR2 SYDVKM. CDR3: CASSGLAGDFEQYF. CDR3 coding DNA: TGTGCCAGCAGCGGATTAGCGGGAGATTTCGAGCAGTACTTC.